The next 25 T cell receptor beta chains were all read from a single sample in a study. A single record per CDR3 protein comes from TCRdb applying MiXCR to the 5' RACE reads. In the table there are tens of thousands of distinct CDR3 sequences, around 28% of which are singletons. Input material: naive CD4+ T cells sorted from blood. As for subset: naive CD4+ T cells, CD4+CD45RA+CD25-. These receptors were obtained from a female donor with breast cancer.

This clonotype was found many times. V gene TRBV29-1 combines with J gene TRBJ2-3; possibly TRBD1 or TRBD2 for D (7 bases each). Per germline, CDR1 SQVTM and CDR2 ANQGSEA. V shed 7 bases and J shed 9 bases, with 23 bases lying between them. The CDR3 has 14 amino acids. The chain's CDR3 is CSARGQWEGWTQYF. CDR3 nucleotide sequence: TGCAGCGCCCGGGGACAGTGGGAGGGCTGGACGCAGTATTTT.

About this clonotype: The junction and the germline gene differ at one end; a read error may be behind it. This chain connects TRBV7-2 to TRBJ2-2, with 7 bases lining up with TRBD1. This CDR3 has 12 amino acids. Germline V gene data show CDR1 as SGHTA and CDR2 as FQGNSA. The CDR3 nucleotides read TGTGCCAGCAGCGACAGGGCCGGGGAGCCGTTTTTT. Translated: CASSDRAGEPFF. Looking up the rest from reference TRBV7-2 and TRBJ2-2 gives the full variable domain: GAGVSQSPSNKVTEKGKDVELRCDPISGHTALYWYRQSLGQGLEFLIYFQGNSAPDKSGLPSDRFSAERTGGSVSTLTIQRTQQEDSAVYLCASSDRAGEPFFGEGSRLTVL.

V gene TRBV27 combines with J gene TRBJ2-5, with D tentatively TRBD2 (7 bases). V was cut by 5 bases and J by 5 bases, with 27 bases left in between. The CDR3 covers 18 residues. Germline V CDR1 and CDR2: MNHEY, SMNVEV (reference sequence). Written as DNA, the CDR3 is TGTGCCAGCAGTCCCGATCGGATTTTTGCAGGGAGGGGGGAGACCCAGTACTTC. Its translation is CASSPDRIFAGRGETQYF.

Points on this clonotype: This may stem from a read error, because a much larger clone lies one nucleotide away. The rearrangement links TRBV6-5 to TRBJ2-5; the match to TRBD2 covers 11 bases. Germline CDR1 reads MNHEY; CDR2 reads SVGAGI. The CDR3 covers 15 residues. This CDR3 reads CASSYGTSGRETQNF. CDR3 sequence (DNA): TGTGCCAGCAGTTACGGGACTAGCGGTCGGGAGACCCAGAACTTC.

With regard to this clonotype: Being one base from a much bigger clone, this may be a read error. The chain combines TRBV6-5 with TRBJ1-1; tentatively, D is TRBD1 (5 bases). The germline V gene encodes CDR1 MNHEY and CDR2 SVGAGI. The V end was cut by 4 bases, the J end by 4 bases, with 25 bases between. This CDR3 is 18 amino acids long. The CDR3 bases are TGTGCCAGCAGTTCACAGGCGCAGGGCGGATTGTTGCGCACTGAAGCTTTCTTT. Amino acids: CASSSQAQGGLLRTEAFF.

The chain joins TRBV20-1 to TRBJ2-1; TRBD2 agrees at 15 bases. With V trimmed by 5 bases and J by 7 bases, 15 bases remained unmatched. CDR1 and CDR2 from the germline V gene are DFQATT and SNEGSKA (reference sequence). The CDR3 contains 18 residues. CDR3 region: CSAAGLAGGGRYSNEQFF. For the CDR3, the DNA is TGCAGTGCTGCGGGACTAGCGGGAGGCGGGAGATATTCGAATGAGCAGTTCTTC.

This clonotype was seen only a few times. The chain joins TRBV6-6 to TRBJ1-1; 12 nucleotides match TRBD1. The CDR3 contains 16 residues. Looked up from germline, CDR1 is MNHNY and CDR2 is SVGAGI (reference sequence). V lost 3 bases to trimming and J lost 7 bases; unmatched junction nucleotides: 9. CDR3: CASSYHPGQGAGEAFF. CDR3 nucleotide sequence: TGTGCCAGCAGTTATCACCCGGGACAGGGGGCGGGTGAAGCTTTCTTT.

As concerns this clonotype: Its ends do not fully match the called genes, so a read error is possible. V gene TRBV7-6 combines with J gene TRBJ2-1; D is ambiguous. CDR1 and CDR2 from the germline V gene are SGHVS and FNYEAQ. The CDR3 spans 13 residues. For the CDR3, the DNA is TGTGCCAGCAGCTTAGGGACCCTGGGCGAGCAGTCCTTC. Translation gives CASSLGTLGEQSF. Supplemented by reference TRBV7-6 and TRBJ2-1, the full variable domain reads GAGVSQSPRYKVTKRGQDVALRCDPISGHVSLYWYRQALGQGPEFLTYFNYEAQQDKSGLPNDRFSAERPEGSISTLTIQRTEQRDSAMYRCASSLGTLGEQSFGPGTRLTVL.

This clonotype was seen more than once but under ten times. The genes are TRBV6-1 and TRBJ2-3, with 11 bases fitting TRBD2. The junction had 5 bases not matched to a gene; V was cut back by 8 bases and J by 1 base. The CDR3 sequence is 15 residues long. CDR1 is MNHNS and CDR2 is SASEGT in the germline V gene. CDR3 residues: CASRALAGGTDTQYF. The CDR3, as DNA: TGTGCCAGCCGCGCACTAGCGGGGGGCACAGATACGCAGTATTTT.

There are a few counts of this clonotype. This chain links TRBV6-5 with TRBJ2-2; no firm D call. The V gene lost 5 bases and the J gene lost 5 bases, with 6 bases spanning the gap. The CDR3 is made up of 12 amino acids. Germline lookup yields CDR1 MNHEY and CDR2 SVGAGI. The CDR3 sequence: CASSDGTGELFF. For the CDR3, the DNA is TGTGCCAGCAGTGACGGAACCGGGGAGCTGTTTTTT.

This clonotype appeared a few times. The V gene is TRBV5-1, the J gene TRBJ2-5; D gene ambiguous. The CDR3 spans 14 residues. Per the germline V gene, CDR1 is SGHRS and CDR2 is YFSETQ. V was clipped by 1 base and J by 1 base, with 8 bases between them. DNA of the CDR3: TGCGCCAGCAGCTTGACCTGGGTCCAAGAGACCCAGTACTTC. This codes for CASSLTWVQETQYF.

The chain links TRBV7-3 to TRBJ2-3, with D uncertain. The CDR3 extends over 15 amino acids. V lost 5 bases to trimming and J lost 2 bases, with 14 bases between them. The V gene's germline CDR1 is SGHTA and CDR2 FQGTGA. CDR3 bases: TGTGCCAGCAGCCTCCGCGGCCTAATCACAGATACGCAGTATTTT. Translated, it gives CASSLRGLITDTQYF.

This chain connects TRBV12-3 or TRBV12-4 to TRBJ2-3, with a tentative D call TRBD2 (6 bases). V lost 5 bases and J 0 bases, leaving 18 bases between the germline ends. The CDR3 sequence is 17 residues long. CDR3 loop: CASSVHRDLDSTDTQYF. The CDR3 DNA sequence: TGTGCCAGCAGTGTCCACCGGGACTTAGATAGCACAGATACGCAGTATTTT.

The chain has TRBV6-2 or TRBV6-3 and TRBJ1-1, with 8 bases aligning to TRBD1. This CDR3 has 15 amino acids. Germline V CDR1 and CDR2: MNHEY, SVGEGT. V was clipped by 6 bases and J by 1 base; unmatched bases: 7. The CDR3 DNA sequence: TGTGCCAGCAGGAGCCCAGGGGGCTGGAACACTGAAGCTTTCTTT. This encodes CASRSPGGWNTEAFF.

This clonotype occurred a few times. This chain uses TRBV15 with TRBJ2-4; 8 bases agree with TRBD1. The CDR3 is 15 residues long. The J segment lost 2 bases and the V segment lost 10 bases, leaving 10 bases of the junction unmatched. The germline V gene has CDR1 LNHNV and CDR2 YYDKDF (reference sequence). The CDR3 DNA follows: TGTGCCAGCGCTTCAGGGGGCGCAACCAAAAACATTCAGTACTTC. It translates to CASASGGATKNIQYF.

This clonotype was recorded a few times. The chain carries TRBV5-1 and TRBJ2-5; 11 nucleotides match TRBD2. Looked up from germline, CDR1 is SGHRS and CDR2 is YFSETQ. V was clipped by 3 bases and J by 2 bases; unmatched bases: 6. The CDR3 is made up of 16 amino acids. DNA of the CDR3: TGCGCCAGCAGCTGGGGGACTAGCGGAAGTCAAGAGACCCAGTACTTC. Its protein is CASSWGTSGSQETQYF. The entire variable domain, with the rest obtained from reference TRBV5-1 and TRBJ2-5, is as follows: KAGVTQTPRYLIKTRGQQVTLSCSPISGHRSVSWYQQTPGQGLQFLFEYFSETQRNKGNFPGRFSGRQFSNSRSEMNVSTLELGDSALYLCASSWGTSGSQETQYFGPGTRLLVL.

Many counts were recorded for this clonotype. The genes are TRBV6-4 and TRBJ1-1; TRBD1 might be the D (5 bases). The ends were cut back, 4 bases at V and 0 bases at J, with 9 bases in the middle. Germline V gives CDR1 MRHNA, CDR2 SNTAGT. There are 14 residues in the CDR3. The CDR3 nucleotides are TGTGCCAGCAGTGTTCGACAGTTGAACACTGAAGCTTTCTTT. Its translation is CASSVRQLNTEAFF.

This clonotype was recorded many times. The chain uses TRBV7-3 and TRBJ2-7; tentatively, D is TRBD1 (6 bases). The CDR3 is made up of 11 amino acids. Deletions cut 5 bases from V and 7 bases from J, with 9 bases between. CDR1 and CDR2 from the germline V gene are SGHTA and FQGTGA. The CDR3 loop is CASSAGEEQYF. DNA of the CDR3: TGTGCCAGCAGCGCAGGGGAGGAGCAGTACTTC.

By share, this clonotype ranks as medium-sized. The V and J genes are TRBV28 and TRBJ1-2, with 9 nucleotides matching TRBD1. The CDR3 contains 17 residues. After removal of 7 bases from V and 4 bases from J, the junction contained 16 bases not matched to a gene. Germline V gives CDR1 MDHEN, CDR2 SYDVKM. The CDR3 DNA is TGTGCCAGCACCTCTACCTCCCGGGACAGGGTTGGCTATGGCTACACCTTC. As protein: CASTSTSRDRVGYGYTF.

The CDR3 bases are TGTGCCTGGAGCAAACCGGGGGGGCGCAGGAACACCATATATTTT. It yields the protein CAWSKPGGRRNTIYF. The chain employs TRBV30 and TRBJ1-3, with TRBD1 as a possible D gene (6 bases). CDR1 is GTSNPN, CDR2 SVGIG, per germline (reference sequence). The CDR3 runs 15 residues. The V gene lost 3 bases and the J gene lost 7 bases, with 19 bases spanning the gap.

This clonotype was detected many times. The chain uses TRBV5-6 and TRBJ2-7; TRBD1 or TRBD2 may be the D gene (6 bases each). CDR1 and CDR2 from the germline V gene are SGHDT and YYEEEE. The germline V and J ends were trimmed by 0 bases and 0 bases, with 10 bases remaining between them. The CDR3 totals 15 residues. This CDR3 is CASSLVGGYSYEQYF. CDR3 nucleotides: TGTGCCAGCAGCTTGGTGGGGGGCTACTCCTACGAGCAGTACTTC.

This clonotype rates as medium-sized. Compared with germline, one end of the junction differs, possibly owing to a read error. The chain has TRBV20-1 and TRBJ1-2, with D maybe TRBD1 (6 bases). The germline CDR1 and CDR2 sequences are DFQATT and SNEGSKA (reference sequence). The CDR3 extends over 13 amino acids. CDR3 region: CSASRGLVYGYTF. CDR3 DNA: TGCAGCGCTAGCCGGGGGCTTGTCTATGGCTACACCTTC.

The chain recombines TRBV9 with TRBJ2-7, with D possibly being TRBD2 (5 bases). The CDR3 is 15 amino acids. Germline assignment: CDR1 SGDLS and CDR2 YYNGEE. V lost 4 bases, J lost 0 bases, and 14 bases lay in between. The CDR3 sequence: CASSSGAGYSYEQYF. CDR3 nucleotides: TGTGCCAGCAGCTCCGGTGCGGGTTACTCCTACGAGCAGTACTTC. Supplemented by reference TRBV9 and TRBJ2-7, the full variable domain reads DSGVTQTPKHLITATGQRVTLRCSPRSGDLSVYWYQQSLDQGLQFLIQYYNGEERAKGNILERFSAQQFPDLHSELNLSSLELGDSALYFCASSSGAGYSYEQYFGPGTRLTVT.

The chain recombines TRBV20-1 with TRBJ2-1; 9 positions match TRBD1. The CDR3 length is 15 residues. Germline V CDR1 and CDR2: DFQATT, SNEGSKA (reference sequence). The V gene end was trimmed by 6 bases and the J gene end by 8 bases; junction bases not matched to a gene: 14. The CDR3 DNA reads TGCAGTGCCTTTACTGGGACAGGGATCGGGGATGAGCAGTTCTTC. Amino acids: CSAFTGTGIGDEQFF.

The rearrangement uses TRBV12-3 or TRBV12-4 and TRBJ1-1, with unresolved D. V gave up 6 bases and J gave up 8 bases, with 13 bases separating them. The CDR3 is 12 residues long. This CDR3 is CASRFNLREAFF. The CDR3, as DNA: TGTGCCAGCAGGTTTAATTTGCGCGAAGCTTTCTTT.